Listed below are T cell receptor beta chains from one sample, sequenced in a study of cytomegalovirus exposure and HLA in healthy donors. Clones were sequenced by immunoSEQ multiplex PCR, and TCRdb holds only the in-frame ones, with some missing. The data show about 110,000 clones, 60% to 80% seen once. Specimen: PBMCs. These receptors were taken from a female donor in good health and CMV-seronegative. Both conserved end residues are part of each CDR3. Fields, in order: D gene, V gene, J gene, clone size, CDR3 DNA, CDR3 protein. A D gene is named only where the DNA matches it firmly. Expanded clones get a size class; other rows say once, few or many, or leave the size out.

D: TRBD2; V: TRBV2; J: TRBJ2-7; size: NA; DNA: TGTGCCAGCAGTGGGGCTAGCGGGATGGTCGGCGAGCAGTACTTC; CDR3: CASSGASGMVGEQYF
D: NA; V: TRBV6-6; J: TRBJ2-5; size: NA; DNA: TGTGCCAGCAGTCCTCTTCCGGAGACCCAGTACTTC; CDR3: CASSPLPETQYF
D: TRBD2; V: TRBV19; J: TRBJ2-7; size: few; DNA: TGTGCCAGTAGTACGAGCGGGGGCTCCTACGAGCAGTACTTC; CDR3: CASSTSGGSYEQYF
D: NA; V: TRBV19; J: TRBJ2-7; size: NA; DNA: TGTGCCAGTAGTTCAACCGGGACATCCTACGAGCAGTACTTC; CDR3: CASSSTGTSYEQYF
D: TRBD2; V: TRBV4-2; J: TRBJ2-7; size: NA; DNA: TGTGCCAGCAGCCAGGGCCTAGCGGGAGAGTACGAGCAGTACTTC; CDR3: CASSQGLAGEYEQYF
D: NA; V: TRBV19; J: TRBJ1-2; size: NA; DNA: TGTGCCAGTAGCCGGGGTCGGAGAGGGGGAGCTAACTATGGCTACACCTTC; CDR3: CASSRGRRGGANYGYTF
D: NA; V: TRBV5-8; J: TRBJ1-2; size: NA; DNA: TGTGCCAGCAGCTTGGCAGGGGCAGGCTATGGCTACACCTTC; CDR3: CASSLAGAGYGYTF
D: NA; V: TRBV15; J: TRBJ1-2; size: NA; DNA: TGTGCCACCAGCCCGGGCAGGGTAGGATATGGCTACACCTTC; CDR3: CATSPGRVGYGYTF
D: TRBD1; V: TRBV18; J: TRBJ1-4; size: NA; DNA: TGTGCCAGCTCACCCCGGAGGGACAGGGGTGAAAAACTGTTTTTT; CDR3: CASSPRRDRGEKLFF
D: NA; V: TRBV27; J: TRBJ1-2; size: NA; DNA: TGTGCCAGCAGTTTATATGAGGGAAGCTATGGCTACACCTTC; CDR3: CASSLYEGSYGYTF
D: TRBD1; V: TRBV6-1; J: TRBJ2-3; size: NA; DNA: TGTGCCAGCAGTGGACAGGGGGCGACTCGCACAGATACGCAGTATTTT; CDR3: CASSGQGATRTDTQYF
D: NA; V: TRBV27; J: TRBJ1-5; size: NA; DNA: TGTGCCAGCAGTTTCAGTTGGTATCAGCCCCAGCATTTT; CDR3: CASSFSWYQPQHF
D: TRBD1; V: TRBV29-1; J: TRBJ1-4; size: NA; DNA: TGCAGCGTTGGCGACAGGGCGAATGAAAAACTGTTTTTT; CDR3: CSVGDRANEKLFF
D: NA; V: TRBV6-4; J: TRBJ2-1; size: once; DNA: TGTGCCAGCAGTGACAAGGACACTAATGAGCAGTTCTTC; CDR3: CASSDKDTNEQFF
D: TRBD1; V: TRBV5-1; J: TRBJ2-7; size: once; DNA: TGCGCCAGCAGCCTTGGGACAGGGCGAACCTACGAGCAGTACTTC; CDR3: CASSLGTGRTYEQYF
D: TRBD2; V: TRBV27; J: TRBJ2-1; size: NA; DNA: TGTGCCAGCAGTTTCTGGACTAGCGGCTACAATGAGCAGTTCTTC; CDR3: CASSFWTSGYNEQFF
D: TRBD1; V: TRBV29-1; J: TRBJ1-2; size: NA; DNA: TGCAGCGTTGCAGGGGGCCATGGCTACACCTTC; CDR3: CSVAGGHGYTF
D: NA; V: TRBV5-4; J: TRBJ2-1; size: once; DNA: TGTGCCAGCAGCTCCTCCCAGGACAATGAGCAGTTCTTC; CDR3: CASSSSQDNEQFF
D: TRBD2; V: TRBV7-2; J: TRBJ2-3; size: NA; DNA: TGTGCCAGCAGCCAACCACTAGCGGGAGGGAGCACAGATACGCAGTATTTT; CDR3: CASSQPLAGGSTDTQYF
D: TRBD2; V: TRBV7-9; J: TRBJ2-3; size: few; DNA: TGTGCCAGCAGCTCCGGACTAGCGGCCGGCACAGATACGCAGTATTTT; CDR3: CASSSGLAAGTDTQYF
D: TRBD2; V: TRBV7-3; J: TRBJ2-5; size: NA; DNA: TGTGCCAGCAGCTTTGCGGGAGAAGAGACCCAGTACTTC; CDR3: CASSFAGEETQYF
D: NA; V: TRBV29-1; J: TRBJ2-7; size: once; DNA: TGCAGCGCCTCGACAGGACAGTACGAGCAGTACTTC; CDR3: CSASTGQYEQYF
D: NA; V: TRBV25-1; J: TRBJ2-3; size: once; DNA: TGTGCCAGCAGTGGCGGGAAGCTGGACCACCGAAACACAGATACGCAGTATTTT; CDR3: CASSGGKLDHRNTDTQYF
D: TRBD1; V: TRBV5-1; J: TRBJ2-7; size: NA; DNA: TGCGCCAGCAGCTTGGTCCACTCCCGGACAGGTCCCACCTACGAGCAGTACTTC; CDR3: CASSLVHSRTGPTYEQYF
D: NA; V: TRBV7-7; J: TRBJ2-3; size: NA; DNA: TGTGCCAGCAGTCTGGACTTACCCGATACGCAGTATTTT; CDR3: CASSLDLPDTQYF
D: NA; V: TRBV7-9; J: TRBJ1-5; size: once; DNA: TGTGCCAGCAGCCCCGGGACAAACCCTAATCAGCCCCAGCATTTT; CDR3: CASSPGTNPNQPQHF
D: NA; V: TRBV28; J: TRBJ2-5; size: once; DNA: TGTGCCAGCAGTTTAGGGTTTCGGGGACAAGAGACCCAGTACTTC; CDR3: CASSLGFRGQETQYF
D: NA; V: TRBV11-3; J: TRBJ1-2; size: NA; DNA: TGTGCCAGCAGCTTACGGGGGATCCATGGCTACACCTTC; CDR3: CASSLRGIHGYTF
D: TRBD1; V: TRBV4-2; J: TRBJ1-5; size: NA; DNA: TGTGCCAGCAGCCAGGGCTCACCGGGACAGGGGTGGCAGCCCCAGCATTTT; CDR3: CASSQGSPGQGWQPQHF
D: TRBD1; V: TRBV10-2; J: TRBJ2-7; size: NA; DNA: TGCGCCAGCAATAGCCGGGACAGGGGGAGGTACGAGCAGTACTTC; CDR3: CASNSRDRGRYEQYF
D: NA; V: TRBV25-1; J: TRBJ1-1; size: once; DNA: TGTGCCAGTTCGGGGGTGGAAGGTCTCGACACTGAAGCTTTCTTT; CDR3: CASSGVEGLDTEAFF
D: NA; V: TRBV30; J: TRBJ2-7; size: once; DNA: TGTGCCTGGAGTGTACGCCTAGACGACGAGCAGTACTTC; CDR3: CAWSVRLDDEQYF
D: TRBD1; V: TRBV19; J: TRBJ1-2; size: once; DNA: TGTGCCAGTAGTATTCGGCAGGGGGCTAACTATGGCTACACCTTC; CDR3: CASSIRQGANYGYTF
D: TRBD2; V: TRBV5-1; J: TRBJ2-7; size: NA; DNA: TGCGCCAGCAGCCCTATGGGACTAGCGGGAGCCTACGAGCAGTACTTC; CDR3: CASSPMGLAGAYEQYF
D: TRBD1; V: TRBV28; J: TRBJ2-7; size: NA; DNA: TGTGCCAGCAGTGGGGACAGAGAGACCTACGAGCAGTACTTC; CDR3: CASSGDRETYEQYF
D: TRBD2; V: TRBV28; J: TRBJ2-1; size: NA; DNA: TGTGCCAGCAAGTTGACTAGCGGGAGAAATGAGCAGTTCTTC; CDR3: CASKLTSGRNEQFF
D: TRBD2; V: TRBV7-2; J: TRBJ2-3; size: few; DNA: TGTGCCAGCAGCTCCAGGAGGGCGGGAGGGGGGGCAGATACGCAGTATTTT; CDR3: CASSSRRAGGGADTQYF
D: TRBD1; V: TRBV4-1; J: TRBJ1-2; size: NA; DNA: TGCGCCAGCAGCTTAACCGGGACAGGGCTCCATGGCTACACCTTC; CDR3: CASSLTGTGLHGYTF
D: TRBD2; V: TRBV29-1; J: TRBJ2-5; size: once; DNA: TGCGGCGTTGGGGGGGTCGGGGGCCAAGAGACCCAGTACTTC; CDR3: CGVGGVGGQETQYF
D: NA; V: TRBV7-6; J: TRBJ1-1; size: NA; DNA: TGTGCCAGCAGCTTATCGACAGCCCACAGCACTGAAGCTTTCTTT; CDR3: CASSLSTAHSTEAFF
D: NA; V: TRBV6-1; J: TRBJ2-3; size: NA; DNA: TGTGCCAGCAGACGCCGGGACTCCCCCCCAGATACGCAGTATTTT; CDR3: CASRRRDSPPDTQYF
D: NA; V: TRBV10-2; J: TRBJ1-1; size: NA; DNA: TGCGCCAGCAGTGAGTCTGACACCTCTGAAGCTTTCTTT; CDR3: CASSESDTSEAFF
D: TRBD2; V: TRBV13; J: TRBJ2-1; size: NA; DNA: TGTGCCAGCAGCTTAGAGCTAGCGGGAGGCCACAATGAGCAGTTCTTC; CDR3: CASSLELAGGHNEQFF
D: TRBD1; V: TRBV11-2; J: TRBJ1-1; size: once; DNA: TGTGCCAGCAGCGCCCCGACAGGGCCTTGGAACACTGAAGCTTTCTTT; CDR3: CASSAPTGPWNTEAFF
D: TRBD1; V: TRBV4-1; J: TRBJ2-1; size: NA; DNA: TGCGCCAGCAGCCACCGGGACAGGGACTACAATGAGCAGTTCTTC; CDR3: CASSHRDRDYNEQFF
D: TRBD1; V: TRBV7-9; J: TRBJ2-1; size: NA; DNA: TGTTCCAGCACCTCACAGGGGAATGAGCAGTTCTTC; CDR3: CSSTSQGNEQFF
D: TRBD1; V: TRBV6-1; J: TRBJ1-1; size: once; DNA: TGTGCCAGCAGTGCACGACAGGGGATCCTGAACACTGAAGCTTTCTTT; CDR3: CASSARQGILNTEAFF
D: NA; V: TRBV6-1; J: TRBJ2-5; size: NA; DNA: TGTGCCAGCAGGTTACTGGGCAGGGGAGAGACCCAGTACTTC; CDR3: CASRLLGRGETQYF
D: TRBD2; V: TRBV10-3; J: TRBJ2-5; size: NA; DNA: TGTGCCATCAGTAATGCCGGGACTAGCGGAAAGGGGACCCAGTACTTC; CDR3: CAISNAGTSGKGTQYF
D: TRBD1; V: TRBV5-1; J: TRBJ1-2; size: NA; DNA: TGCGCCAGCAGCTTGCGACAGGGGGGTCACGGCTACACCTTC; CDR3: CASSLRQGGHGYTF
D: NA; V: TRBV19; J: TRBJ2-2; size: NA; DNA: TGTGCCAGTAGTATAGTAGGAGTTTTCGCGAACACCGGGGAGCTGTTTTTT; CDR3: CASSIVGVFANTGELFF
D: NA; V: TRBV30; J: TRBJ1-3; size: NA; DNA: TGTGCCTGGAACTCAGGGTCTGGAAACACCATATATTTT; CDR3: CAWNSGSGNTIYF
D: TRBD2; V: TRBV2; J: TRBJ2-1; size: NA; DNA: TGTGCCAGCACTGGACTAGCGAGCTCCTACAATGAGCAGTTCTTC; CDR3: CASTGLASSYNEQFF